Following are 3 T cell receptor beta chains from one sample sequenced in a study of siplizumab effects on memory and regulatory T cells. The table came from immunoSEQ multiplex PCR; TCRdb's copy has only in-frame clones and leaves some out. The table has tens of thousands of clones, around 89% seen once. Material for sequencing was naive CD4+ T cells sorted from blood. The receptor source for this set is a human donor in good health.

This clone has more than one count but fewer than ten. This chain uses TRBV4-1 with TRBJ1-1; D may be TRBD1 (6 bases). From germline, CDR1 is MGHRA and CDR2 YSYEKL. The CDR3 contains 15 residues. The V end lost 2 bases, the J end lost 1 base, and 11 bases lay between the germline ends. CDR3 sequence reads: CASSQFRTANTEAFF. The CDR3 nucleotides are TGCGCCAGCAGCCAATTCCGGACAGCGAACACTGAAGCTTTCTTT.

V gene TRBV5-1 combines with J gene TRBJ2-1, with D possibly being TRBD1 (6 bases). The CDR3 runs to 16 residues. The germline V gene encodes CDR1 SGHRS and CDR2 YFSETQ. Trimming took off 0 bases at V and 1 base at J, with 11 bases between the two ends. CDR3 region: CASSLVTGISYNEQFF. The CDR3 bases are TGCGCCAGCAGCTTGGTTACAGGGATATCCTACAATGAGCAGTTCTTC.

This sequence joins TRBV15 and TRBJ1-2; TRBD1 matches 10 bases. After removal of 5 bases from V and 2 bases from J, the junction contained 2 bases not matched to a gene. Germline CDR1 reads LNHNV; CDR2 reads YYDKDF (reference sequence). The CDR3 is 14 amino acids. The CDR3: CATSLDRGNYGYTF. The CDR3 DNA sequence: TGTGCCACCAGCTTGGACAGGGGGAACTATGGCTACACCTTC.